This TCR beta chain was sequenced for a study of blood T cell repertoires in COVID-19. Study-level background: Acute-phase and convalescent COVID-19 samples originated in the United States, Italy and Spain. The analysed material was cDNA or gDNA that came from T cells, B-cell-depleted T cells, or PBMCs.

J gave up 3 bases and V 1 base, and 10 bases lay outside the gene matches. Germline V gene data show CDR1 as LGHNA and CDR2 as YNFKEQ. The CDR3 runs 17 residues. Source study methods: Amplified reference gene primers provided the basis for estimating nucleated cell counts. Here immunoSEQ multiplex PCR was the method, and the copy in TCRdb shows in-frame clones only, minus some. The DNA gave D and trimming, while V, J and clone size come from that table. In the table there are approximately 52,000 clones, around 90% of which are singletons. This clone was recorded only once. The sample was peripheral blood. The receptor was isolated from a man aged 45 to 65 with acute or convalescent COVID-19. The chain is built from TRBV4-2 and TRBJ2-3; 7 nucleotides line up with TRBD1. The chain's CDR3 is CASSQGFNRGRTDTQYF. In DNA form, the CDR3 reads TGTGCCAGCAGCCAAGGGTTTAACAGGGGACGAACAGATACGCAGTATTTT.